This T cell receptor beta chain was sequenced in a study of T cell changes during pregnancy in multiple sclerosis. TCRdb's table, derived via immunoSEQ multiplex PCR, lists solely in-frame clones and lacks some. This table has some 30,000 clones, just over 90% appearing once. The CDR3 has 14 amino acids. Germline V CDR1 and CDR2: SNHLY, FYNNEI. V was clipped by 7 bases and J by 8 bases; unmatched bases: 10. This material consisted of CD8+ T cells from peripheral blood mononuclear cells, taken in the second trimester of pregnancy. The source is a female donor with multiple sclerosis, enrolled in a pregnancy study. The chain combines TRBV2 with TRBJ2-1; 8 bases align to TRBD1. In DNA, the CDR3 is TGTGCCAGCATCCCGGGGACAGGTCTCCATGAGCAGTTCTTC. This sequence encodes CASIPGTGLHEQFF.